This TCR beta chain stems from a study of CD8 T cells in Susac syndrome. When the RNA was reverse transcribed, random hexamers were used with an input of about 0.45 to 1 ug. Multiplex PCR with immunoSEQ amplified the TCR beta CDR3 across 54 Vbeta and 13 Jbeta. TCRdb ran MiXCR on the immunoSEQ multiplex PCR reads and lists one entry per CDR3 protein. The repertoire includes under 200,000 distinct CDR3 sequences, 85% to 95% of them detected once, and around 0.16% sits in the top ten. Overall study findings and caveats: As acknowledged by the study, its TCR sequencing and HLA analysis included a relatively small number of individuals.

To note about this clonotype: What it binds is unknown.

CD8+ and CD4+ T cells circulating in blood were sequenced for TCR beta. This receptor was taken from a human donor with multiple sclerosis. The material sequenced was CD8+ T cells from PBMCs.

CDR3 amino acids: CASSLILTSGYNEQFF. As DNA, the CDR3 is TGCGCCAGCAGCTTGATACTAACTAGCGGATACAATGAGCAGTTCTTC. This chain uses TRBV5-1 with TRBJ2-1, with TRBD2 matching 8 bases. The CDR3 sequence is 16 residues long. Germline V lookup: CDR1 SGHRS, CDR2 YFSETQ. The trim removed 1 base at V and 4 bases at J, leaving 7 bases unmatched.